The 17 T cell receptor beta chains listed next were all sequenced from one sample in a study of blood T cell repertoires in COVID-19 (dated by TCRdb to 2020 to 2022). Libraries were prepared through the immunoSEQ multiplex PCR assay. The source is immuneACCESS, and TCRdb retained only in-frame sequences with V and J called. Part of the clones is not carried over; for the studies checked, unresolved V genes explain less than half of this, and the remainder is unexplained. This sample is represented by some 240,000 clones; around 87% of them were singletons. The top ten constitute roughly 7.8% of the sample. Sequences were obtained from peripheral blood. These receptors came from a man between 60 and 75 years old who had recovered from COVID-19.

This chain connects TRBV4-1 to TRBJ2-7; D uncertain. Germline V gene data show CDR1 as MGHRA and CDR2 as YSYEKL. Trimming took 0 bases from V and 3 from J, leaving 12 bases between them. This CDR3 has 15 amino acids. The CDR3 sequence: CASSQDPRQIYEQYV. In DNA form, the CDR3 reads TGCGCCAGCAGCCAAGATCCGAGGCAGATCTACGAGCAGTACGTC.

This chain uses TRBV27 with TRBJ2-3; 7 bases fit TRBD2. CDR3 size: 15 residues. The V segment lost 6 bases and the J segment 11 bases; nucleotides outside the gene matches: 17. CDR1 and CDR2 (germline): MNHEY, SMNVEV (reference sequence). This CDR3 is CASRPSGTTQRGQYF. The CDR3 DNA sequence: TGTGCCAGCAGACCAAGTGGGACTACTCAAAGGGGGCAGTATTTT.

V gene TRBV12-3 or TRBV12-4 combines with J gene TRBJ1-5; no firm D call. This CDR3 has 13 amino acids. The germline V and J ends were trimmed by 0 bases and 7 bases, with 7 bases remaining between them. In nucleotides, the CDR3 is TGTGCCAGCAGTTTAGCGGAGAGGCAGCCCCAGCATTTT. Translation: CASSLAERQPQHF.

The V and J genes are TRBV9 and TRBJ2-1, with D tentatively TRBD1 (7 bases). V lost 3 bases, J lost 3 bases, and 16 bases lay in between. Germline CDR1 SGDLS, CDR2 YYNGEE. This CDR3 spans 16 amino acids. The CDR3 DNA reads TGTGCCAGCAGCGGAGCACGGGGGACAGTCTACAATGAGCAGTTCTTC. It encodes CASSGARGTVYNEQFF.

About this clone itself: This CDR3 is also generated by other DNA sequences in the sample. CDR3 loop: CASSRTGSGNTIYF. CDR3 in DNA: TGTGCCAGCAGTCGTACAGGGTCAGGAAACACCATATATTTT. The genes are TRBV6-5 and TRBJ1-3; D is possibly TRBD1 (6 bases). The CDR3 loop spans 14 amino acids. V was cut by 5 bases and J by 4 bases, with 12 bases left in between. Germline V gene lookup returns CDR1 MNHEY and CDR2 SVGAGI.

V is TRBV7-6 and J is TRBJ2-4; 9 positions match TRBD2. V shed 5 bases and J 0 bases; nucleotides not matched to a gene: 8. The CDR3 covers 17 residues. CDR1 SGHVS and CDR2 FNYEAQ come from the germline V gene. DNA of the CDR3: TGTGCCAGCAGCCCTCGAGCGGGGGGTATAGCCAAAAACATTCAGTACTTC. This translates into CASSPRAGGIAKNIQYF.

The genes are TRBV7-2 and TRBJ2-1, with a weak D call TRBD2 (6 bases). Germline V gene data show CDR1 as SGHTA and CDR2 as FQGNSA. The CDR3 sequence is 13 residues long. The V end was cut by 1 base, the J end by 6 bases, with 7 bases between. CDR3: CASSLGGVNEQFF. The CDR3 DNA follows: TGTGCCAGCAGCTTAGGGGGGGTCAATGAGCAGTTCTTC.

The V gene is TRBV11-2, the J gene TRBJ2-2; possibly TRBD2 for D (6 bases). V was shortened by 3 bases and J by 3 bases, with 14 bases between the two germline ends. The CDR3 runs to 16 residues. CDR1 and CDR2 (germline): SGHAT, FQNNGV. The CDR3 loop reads CASSFGTPPHTGELFF. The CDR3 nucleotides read TGTGCCAGCAGCTTCGGGACTCCGCCACACACCGGGGAGCTGTTTTTT.

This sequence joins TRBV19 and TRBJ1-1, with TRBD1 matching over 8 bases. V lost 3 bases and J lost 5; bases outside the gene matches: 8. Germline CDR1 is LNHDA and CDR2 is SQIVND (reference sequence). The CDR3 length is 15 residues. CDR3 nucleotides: TGTGCCAGTAGTATGTTCCAGGGGGCGTTTACTGAAGCTTTCTTT. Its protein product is CASSMFQGAFTEAFF.

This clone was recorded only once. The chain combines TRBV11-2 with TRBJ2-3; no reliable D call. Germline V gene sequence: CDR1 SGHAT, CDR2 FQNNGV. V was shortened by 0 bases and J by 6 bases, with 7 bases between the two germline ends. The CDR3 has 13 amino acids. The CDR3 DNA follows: TGTGCCAGCAGCTTAGATCTCGAGGATACGCAGTATTTT. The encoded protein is CASSLDLEDTQYF.

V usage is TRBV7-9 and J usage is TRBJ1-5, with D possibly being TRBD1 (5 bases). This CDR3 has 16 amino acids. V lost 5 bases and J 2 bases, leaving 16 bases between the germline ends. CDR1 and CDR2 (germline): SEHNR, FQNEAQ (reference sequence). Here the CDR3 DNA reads TGTGCCAGCAGCCAACTCCAGGGAGGGGGCAATCAGCCCCAGCATTTT. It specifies CASSQLQGGGNQPQHF.

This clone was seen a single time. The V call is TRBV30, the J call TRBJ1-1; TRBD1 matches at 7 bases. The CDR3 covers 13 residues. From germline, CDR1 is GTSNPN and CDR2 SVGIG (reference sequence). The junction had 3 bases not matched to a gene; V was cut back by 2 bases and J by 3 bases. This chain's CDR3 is CAWSKTGYTEAFF. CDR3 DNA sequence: TGTGCCTGGAGTAAGACAGGGTACACTGAAGCTTTCTTT.

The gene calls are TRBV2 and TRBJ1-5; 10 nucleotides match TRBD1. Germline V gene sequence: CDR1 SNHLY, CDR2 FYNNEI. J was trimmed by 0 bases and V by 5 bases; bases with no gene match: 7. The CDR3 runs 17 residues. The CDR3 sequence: CASSRDRGPYSNQPQHF. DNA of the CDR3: TGTGCCAGCAGTCGGGACAGGGGACCTTATAGCAATCAGCCCCAGCATTTT.

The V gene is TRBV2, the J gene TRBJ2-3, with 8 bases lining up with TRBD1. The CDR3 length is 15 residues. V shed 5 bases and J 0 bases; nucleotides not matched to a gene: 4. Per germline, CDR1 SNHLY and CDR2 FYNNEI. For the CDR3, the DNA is TGTGCCAGCAGTACAGGGGGTCCTAGCACAGATACGCAGTATTTT. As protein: CASSTGGPSTDTQYF.

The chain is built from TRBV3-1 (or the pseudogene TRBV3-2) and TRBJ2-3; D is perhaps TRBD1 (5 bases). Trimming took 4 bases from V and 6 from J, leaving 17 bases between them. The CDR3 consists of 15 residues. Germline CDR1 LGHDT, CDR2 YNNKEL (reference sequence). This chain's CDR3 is CASSPPGARVDTQYF. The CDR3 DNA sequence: TGTGCCAGCAGCCCACCTGGGGCTAGGGTTGATACGCAGTATTTT.

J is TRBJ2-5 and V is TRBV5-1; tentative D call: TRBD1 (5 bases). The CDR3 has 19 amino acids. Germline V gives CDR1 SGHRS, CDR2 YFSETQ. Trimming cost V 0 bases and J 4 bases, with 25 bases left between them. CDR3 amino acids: CASSLGGGRVATSAETQYF. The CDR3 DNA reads TGCGCCAGCAGCTTGGGAGGCGGCAGGGTCGCTACTTCGGCAGAGACCCAGTACTTC.

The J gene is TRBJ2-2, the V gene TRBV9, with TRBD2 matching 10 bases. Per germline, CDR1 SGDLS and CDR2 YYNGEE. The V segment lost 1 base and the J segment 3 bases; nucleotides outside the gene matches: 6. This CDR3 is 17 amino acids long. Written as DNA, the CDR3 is TGTGCCAGCAGCGTATCCTTAGCGGGGGGCTACACCGGGGAGCTGTTTTTT. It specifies CASSVSLAGGYTGELFF.